This TCR beta chain was recorded in a study of PD-L1 blockade in urothelial cancer. This table comes from immunoSEQ multiplex PCR, and its TCRdb copy is limited to in-frame clones, with some not included. The top ten hold 2.5% to 3% of the sample, which has around 56,000 clones, roughly 84% seen once. The V gene end was trimmed by 10 bases and the J gene end by 1 base; junction bases not matched to a gene: 13. The CDR3 sequence is 16 residues long. The germline V gene encodes CDR1 MDHEN and CDR2 SYDVKM. The sample was PBMCs, taken around atezolizumab (anti-PD-L1) treatment. The J gene is TRBJ2-1, the V gene TRBV28, with TRBD2 matching 7 bases. The clonotype comes from a man in his fifties or sixties with urothelial cancer. The CDR3 DNA is TGTGCCATTCGGGGTAGGCTAGCGGAATCCTACAATGAGCAGTTCTTC. This sequence encodes CAIRGRLAESYNEQFF. Together with reference TRBV28 and TRBJ2-1, the CDR3 gives the full variable domain: DVKVTQSSRYLVKRTGEKVFLECVQDMDHENMFWYRQDPGLGLRLIYFSYDVKMKEKGDIPEGYSVSREKKERFSLILESASTNQTSMYLCAIRGRLAESYNEQFFGPGTRLTVL.